These 8 T cell receptor beta chains originate from one sample sequenced in a study of siplizumab effects on memory and regulatory T cells. Repertoires were generated with immunoSEQ multiplex PCR, while TCRdb's copy carries only in-frame clones and drops some. The data hold about 55,000 clones, with about 97% observed a single time. Sequenced input: naive CD4+ T cells sorted from blood. These TCRs come from a human donor in good health.

The chain recombines TRBV6-5 with TRBJ1-1; D is uncertain. The germline V gene encodes CDR1 MNHEY and CDR2 SVGAGI. V was shortened by 6 bases and J by 3 bases, with 5 bases between the two germline ends. The CDR3 totals 11 residues. CDR3 sequence: CASRTDTEAFF. The CDR3 coding sequence is TGTGCCAGCAGAACAGACACTGAAGCTTTCTTT.

The V call is TRBV5-1, the J call TRBJ2-2; TRBD2 agrees at 7 bases. Germline CDR1 and CDR2: SGHRS and YFSETQ. V dropped 3 bases and J dropped 0; count of bases not matched to a gene: 11. This CDR3 is built from 18 residues. CDR3: CASSWAPGLAANTGELFF. CDR3 nucleotides: TGCGCCAGCAGCTGGGCCCCTGGGCTAGCGGCGAACACCGGGGAGCTGTTTTTT.

V gene TRBV28 combines with J gene TRBJ2-7; 8 nucleotides align to TRBD2. V trimming: 5 bases; J trimming: 3 bases; junction bases outside the gene matches: 12. Germline CDR1 is MDHEN and CDR2 is SYDVKM. CDR3 length equals 16 residues. CDR3 in DNA: TGTGCCAGCAGTCCTGCCGAGGTAGCGGGGTTCTACGAGCAGTACTTC. Translating it yields CASSPAEVAGFYEQYF.

The chain is built from TRBV15 and TRBJ2-5; TRBD2 aligns across 9 bases. CDR1 and CDR2 (germline): LNHNV, YYDKDF (reference sequence). This CDR3 has 16 amino acids. The V segment lost 5 bases and the J segment 3 bases; nucleotides outside the gene matches: 10. The CDR3 region is CATSPPRSSGKETQYF. The CDR3 DNA is TGTGCCACCAGCCCACCCCGGTCTAGCGGGAAAGAGACCCAGTACTTC.

The gene calls are TRBV28 and TRBJ1-2; D unclear. Trimming stripped 5 bases from V and 5 bases from J, with 15 bases between. The germline gives CDR1 MDHEN, CDR2 SYDVKM. This CDR3 is 14 amino acids long. CDR3 residues: CASSQTGPTYGYTF. CDR3 coding DNA: TGTGCCAGCAGTCAAACCGGGCCAACATATGGCTACACCTTC.

The chain has TRBV27 and TRBJ2-5; 8 nucleotides match TRBD1. This CDR3 spans 14 amino acids. Trimming took 6 bases from V and 4 from J; bases not matched to a gene: 7. The germline gives CDR1 MNHEY, CDR2 SMNVEV (reference sequence). In nucleotides, the CDR3 is TGTGCCAGCAGCCTCAGGGGGCTTCGAGAGACCCAGTACTTC. The encoded protein is CASSLRGLRETQYF.

This clone was found once. V is TRBV7-8 and J is TRBJ2-7, with 10 bases that match TRBD2. The germline gives CDR1 SGHVS, CDR2 FQNEAQ. Losses at the gene ends were 1 base for V and 6 bases for J; bases not matched to a gene: 6. The CDR3 length is 15 residues. The CDR3 nucleotides read TGTGCCAGCAGCTTAGGGAGCGGGAGGGCGGGCGAGCAGTACTTC. It codes for CASSLGSGRAGEQYF.

This chain joins TRBV29-1 and TRBJ2-4; no firm D call. The CDR3 totals 13 residues. Trimming removed 6 bases from V and 1 base from J, with 10 bases in between. From germline, CDR1 is SQVTM and CDR2 ANQGSEA. The CDR3 here is CSVGMRAKNIQYF. The DNA for the CDR3 is TGCAGCGTAGGGATGAGGGCCAAAAACATTCAGTACTTC.